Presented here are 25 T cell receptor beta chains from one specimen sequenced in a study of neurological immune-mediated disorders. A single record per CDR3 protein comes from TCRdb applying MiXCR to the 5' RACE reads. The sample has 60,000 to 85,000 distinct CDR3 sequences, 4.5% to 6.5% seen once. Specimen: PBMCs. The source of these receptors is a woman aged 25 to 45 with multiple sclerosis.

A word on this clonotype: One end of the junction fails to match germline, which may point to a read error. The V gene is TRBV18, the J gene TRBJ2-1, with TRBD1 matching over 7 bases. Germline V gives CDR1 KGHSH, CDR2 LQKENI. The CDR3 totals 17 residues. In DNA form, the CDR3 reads TGTGCCAACTCACCACCGTTGGGACAGAGGTTTAACAATGAGCAGTTCTTC. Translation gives CANSPPLGQRFNNEQFF. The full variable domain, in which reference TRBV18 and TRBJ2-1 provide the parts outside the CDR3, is NAGVMQNPRHLVRRRGQEARLRCSPMKGHSHVYWYRQLPEEGLKFMVYLQKENIIDESGMPKERFSAEFPKEGPSILRIQQVVRGDSAAYFCANSPPLGQRFNNEQFFGPGTRLTVL.

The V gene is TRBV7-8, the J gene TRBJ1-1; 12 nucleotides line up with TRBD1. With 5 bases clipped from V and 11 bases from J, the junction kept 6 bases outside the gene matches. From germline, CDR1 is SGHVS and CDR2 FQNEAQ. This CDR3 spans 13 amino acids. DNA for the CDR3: TGTGCCAGCAGCCTCCGGGACAGGGGGCATGCTTTCTTT. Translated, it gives CASSLRDRGHAFF.

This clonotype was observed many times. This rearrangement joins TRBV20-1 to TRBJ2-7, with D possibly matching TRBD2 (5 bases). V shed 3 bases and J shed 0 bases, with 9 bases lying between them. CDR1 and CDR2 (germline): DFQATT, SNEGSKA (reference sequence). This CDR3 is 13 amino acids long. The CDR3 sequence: CSARDWGSYEQYF. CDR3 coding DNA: TGCAGTGCTAGGGACTGGGGCTCCTACGAGCAGTACTTC.

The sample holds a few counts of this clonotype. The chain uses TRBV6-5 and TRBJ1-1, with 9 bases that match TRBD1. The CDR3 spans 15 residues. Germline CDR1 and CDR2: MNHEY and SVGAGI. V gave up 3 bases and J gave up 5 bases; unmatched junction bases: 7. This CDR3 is CASSYFGQGKTEAFF. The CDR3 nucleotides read TGTGCCAGCAGTTATTTCGGACAGGGGAAAACTGAAGCTTTCTTT.

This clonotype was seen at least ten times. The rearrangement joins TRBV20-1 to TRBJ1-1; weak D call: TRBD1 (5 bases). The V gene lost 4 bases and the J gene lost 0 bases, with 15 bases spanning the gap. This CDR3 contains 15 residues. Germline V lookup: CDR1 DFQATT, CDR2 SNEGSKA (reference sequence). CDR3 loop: CSATPTAAVNTEAFF. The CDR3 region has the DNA TGCAGTGCTACGCCGACAGCAGCCGTGAACACTGAAGCTTTCTTT.

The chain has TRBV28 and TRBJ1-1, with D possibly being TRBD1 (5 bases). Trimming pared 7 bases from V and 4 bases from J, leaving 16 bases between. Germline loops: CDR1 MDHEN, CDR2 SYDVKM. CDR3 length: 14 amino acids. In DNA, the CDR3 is TGTGCCAGCAACGACCCGGACAAAGCCACTGAAGCTTTCTTT. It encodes CASNDPDKATEAFF.

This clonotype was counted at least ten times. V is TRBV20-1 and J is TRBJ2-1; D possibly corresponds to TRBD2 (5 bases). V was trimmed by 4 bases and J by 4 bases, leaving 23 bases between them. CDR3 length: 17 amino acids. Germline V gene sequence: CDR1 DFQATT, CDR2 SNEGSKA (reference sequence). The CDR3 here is CSANLPPGLTDYNEQFF. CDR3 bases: TGCAGTGCTAACCTACCCCCCGGACTTACTGATTACAATGAGCAGTTCTTC.

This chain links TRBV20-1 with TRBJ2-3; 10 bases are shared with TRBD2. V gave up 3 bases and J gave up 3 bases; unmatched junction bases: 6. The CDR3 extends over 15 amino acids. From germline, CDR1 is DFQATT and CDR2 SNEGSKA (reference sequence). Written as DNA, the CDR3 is TGCAGTGCTAGTGATCTTAGCGGGAGGACAGATACGCAGTATTTT. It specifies CSASDLSGRTDTQYF.

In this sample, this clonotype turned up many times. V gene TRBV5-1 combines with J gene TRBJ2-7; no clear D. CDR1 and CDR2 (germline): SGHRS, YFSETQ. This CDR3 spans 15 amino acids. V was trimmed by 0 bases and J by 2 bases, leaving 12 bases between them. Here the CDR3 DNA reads TGCGCCAGCAGCTTGGAAGCAGCCACCCCCTACGAGCAGTACTTC. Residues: CASSLEAATPYEQYF. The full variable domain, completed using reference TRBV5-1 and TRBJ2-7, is KAGVTQTPRYLIKTRGQQVTLSCSPISGHRSVSWYQQTPGQGLQFLFEYFSETQRNKGNFPGRFSGRQFSNSRSEMNVSTLELGDSALYLCASSLEAATPYEQYFGPGTRLTVT.

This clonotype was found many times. This chain's CDR3 is CASSEISPGLGGETQYF. CDR3 in DNA: TGTGCCAGCAGTGAAATCTCCCCCGGGTTGGGCGGGGAGACCCAGTACTTC. This rearrangement joins TRBV2 to TRBJ2-5; a weak D match, TRBD2 (5 bases). Germline assignment: CDR1 SNHLY and CDR2 FYNNEI. The ends were cut back, 2 bases at V and 5 bases at J, with 21 bases in the middle. The CDR3 is made up of 17 amino acids.

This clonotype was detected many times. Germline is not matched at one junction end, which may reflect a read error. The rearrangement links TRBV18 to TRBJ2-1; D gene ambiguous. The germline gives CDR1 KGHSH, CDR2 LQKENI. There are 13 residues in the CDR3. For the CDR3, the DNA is TGTGCCAGCACACCCAACCGGGACAATGAGCAGTTCTTC. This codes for CASTPNRDNEQFF.

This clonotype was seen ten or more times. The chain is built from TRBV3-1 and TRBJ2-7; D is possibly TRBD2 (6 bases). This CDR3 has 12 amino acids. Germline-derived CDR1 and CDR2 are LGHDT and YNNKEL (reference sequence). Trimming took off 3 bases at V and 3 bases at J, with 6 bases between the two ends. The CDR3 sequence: CASSQDYYEQYF. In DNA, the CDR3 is TGTGCCAGCAGCCAGGACTACTACGAGCAGTACTTC.

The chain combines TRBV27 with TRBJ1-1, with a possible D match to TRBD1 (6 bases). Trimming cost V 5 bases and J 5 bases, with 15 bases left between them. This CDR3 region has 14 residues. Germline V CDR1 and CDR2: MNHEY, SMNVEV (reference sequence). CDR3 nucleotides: TGTGCCAGCAGTCTTCTAGGGGGGGGGACTGAAGCTTTCTTT. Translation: CASSLLGGGTEAFF.

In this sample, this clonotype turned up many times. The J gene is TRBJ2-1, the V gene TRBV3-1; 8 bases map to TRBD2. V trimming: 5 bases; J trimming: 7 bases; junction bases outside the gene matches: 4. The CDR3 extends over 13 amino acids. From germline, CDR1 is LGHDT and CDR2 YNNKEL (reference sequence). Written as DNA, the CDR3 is TGTGCCAGCAGCTCGGGAGGGAGGAATGAGCAGTTCTTC. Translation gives CASSSGGRNEQFF.

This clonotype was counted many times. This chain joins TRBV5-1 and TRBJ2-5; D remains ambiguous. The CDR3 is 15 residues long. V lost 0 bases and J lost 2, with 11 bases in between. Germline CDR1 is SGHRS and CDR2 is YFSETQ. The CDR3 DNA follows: TGCGCCAGCAGCTTGGATATTGGCAGACAAGAGACCCAGTACTTC. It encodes CASSLDIGRQETQYF.

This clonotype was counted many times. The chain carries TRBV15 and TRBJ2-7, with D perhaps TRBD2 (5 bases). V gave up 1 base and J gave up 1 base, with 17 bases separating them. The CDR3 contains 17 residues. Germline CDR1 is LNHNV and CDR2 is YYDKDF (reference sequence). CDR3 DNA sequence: TGTGCCACCAGCAGAGGCCTCGGGGTTTACCAATCCTACGAGCAGTACGTC. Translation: CATSRGLGVYQSYEQYV.

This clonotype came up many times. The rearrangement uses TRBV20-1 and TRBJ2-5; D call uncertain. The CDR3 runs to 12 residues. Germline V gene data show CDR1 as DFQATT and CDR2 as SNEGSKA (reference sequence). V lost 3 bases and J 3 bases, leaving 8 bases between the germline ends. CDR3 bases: TGCAGTGCTAGCCGCCAGAAAGAGACCCAGTACTTC. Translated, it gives CSASRQKETQYF.

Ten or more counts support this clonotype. The CDR3 sequence: CSARPGGGATDTQYF. The CDR3 DNA reads TGCAGTGCTAGACCTGGGGGGGGGGCCACAGATACGCAGTATTTT. The chain recombines TRBV20-1 with TRBJ2-3; a possible D gene is TRBD2 (7 bases). CDR1 DFQATT and CDR2 SNEGSKA come from the germline V gene (reference sequence). Between the trimmed V and J ends, which lost 2 bases and 2 bases, there was a span of 14 bases. The CDR3 is 15 residues long.

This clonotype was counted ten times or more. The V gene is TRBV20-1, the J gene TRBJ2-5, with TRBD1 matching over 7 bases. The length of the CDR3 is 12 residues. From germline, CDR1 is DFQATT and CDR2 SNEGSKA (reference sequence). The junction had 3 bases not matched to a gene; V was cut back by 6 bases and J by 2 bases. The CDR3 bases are TGCAGTGCCTACAGGGGTCAAGAGACCCAGTACTTC. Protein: CSAYRGQETQYF.

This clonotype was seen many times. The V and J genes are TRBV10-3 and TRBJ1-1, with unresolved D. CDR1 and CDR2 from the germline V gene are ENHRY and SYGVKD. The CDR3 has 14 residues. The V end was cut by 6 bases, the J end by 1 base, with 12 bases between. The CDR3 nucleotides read TGTGCCATCAGGCCCCTGGAGGGGAACACTGAAGCTTTCTTT. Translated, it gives CAIRPLEGNTEAFF.

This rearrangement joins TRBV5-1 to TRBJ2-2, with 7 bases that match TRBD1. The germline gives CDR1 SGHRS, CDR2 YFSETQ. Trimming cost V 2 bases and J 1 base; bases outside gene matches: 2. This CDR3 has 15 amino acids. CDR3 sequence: CASSFGTENTGELFF. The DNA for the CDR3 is TGCGCCAGCAGCTTCGGGACAGAGAACACCGGGGAGCTGTTTTTT.

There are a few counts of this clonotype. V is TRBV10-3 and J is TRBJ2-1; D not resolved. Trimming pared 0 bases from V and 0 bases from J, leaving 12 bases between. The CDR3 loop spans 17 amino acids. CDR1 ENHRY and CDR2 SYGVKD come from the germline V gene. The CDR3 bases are TGTGCCATCAGTGAGTCGATGTCCCTAAGCTCCTACAATGAGCAGTTCTTC. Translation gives CAISESMSLSSYNEQFF.

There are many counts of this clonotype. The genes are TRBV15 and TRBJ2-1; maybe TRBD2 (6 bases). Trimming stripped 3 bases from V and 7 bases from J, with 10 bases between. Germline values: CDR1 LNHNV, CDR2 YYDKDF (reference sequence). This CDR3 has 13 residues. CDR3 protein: CATSSLGGNEQFF. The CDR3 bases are TGTGCCACCAGCAGTTTGGGGGGAAATGAGCAGTTCTTC.

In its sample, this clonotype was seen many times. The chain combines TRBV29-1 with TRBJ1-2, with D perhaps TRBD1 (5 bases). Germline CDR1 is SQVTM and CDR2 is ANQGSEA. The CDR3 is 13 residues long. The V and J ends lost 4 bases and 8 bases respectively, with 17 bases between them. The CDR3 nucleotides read TGCAGCGTTGTAAGGGGACCGGAGGACGGCTACACCTTC. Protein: CSVVRGPEDGYTF.

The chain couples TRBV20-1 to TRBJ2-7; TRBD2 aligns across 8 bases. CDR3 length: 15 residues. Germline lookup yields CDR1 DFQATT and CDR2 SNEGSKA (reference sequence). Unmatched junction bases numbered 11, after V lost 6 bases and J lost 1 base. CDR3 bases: TGCAGTGCCGCGTCCACTAGCGGCCTATCCTACGAGCAGTACTTC. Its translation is CSAASTSGLSYEQYF.